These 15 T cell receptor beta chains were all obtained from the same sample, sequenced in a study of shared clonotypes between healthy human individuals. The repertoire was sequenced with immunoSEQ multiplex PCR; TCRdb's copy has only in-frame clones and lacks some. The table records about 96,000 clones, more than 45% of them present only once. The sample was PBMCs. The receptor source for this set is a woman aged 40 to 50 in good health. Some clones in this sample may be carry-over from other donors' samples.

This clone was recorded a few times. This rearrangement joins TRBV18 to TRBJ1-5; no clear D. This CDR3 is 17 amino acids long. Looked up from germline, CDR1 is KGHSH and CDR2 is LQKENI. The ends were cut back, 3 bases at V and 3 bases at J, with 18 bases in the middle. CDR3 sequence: CASSPQPPIGNNQPQHF. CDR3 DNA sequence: TGTGCCAGCTCACCCCAACCCCCCATAGGTAACAATCAGCCCCAGCATTTT.

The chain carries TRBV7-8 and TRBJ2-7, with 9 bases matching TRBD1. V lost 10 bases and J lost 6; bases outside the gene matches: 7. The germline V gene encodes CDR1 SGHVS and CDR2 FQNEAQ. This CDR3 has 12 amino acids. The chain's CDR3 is CATRTGVAEQYF. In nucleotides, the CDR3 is TGTGCCACCCGGACAGGGGTTGCCGAGCAGTACTTC.

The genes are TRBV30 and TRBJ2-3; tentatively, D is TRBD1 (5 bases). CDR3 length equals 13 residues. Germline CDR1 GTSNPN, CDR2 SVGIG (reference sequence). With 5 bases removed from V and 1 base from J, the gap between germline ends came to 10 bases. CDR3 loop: CAWEVGGTDTQYF. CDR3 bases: TGTGCCTGGGAGGTAGGGGGCACAGATACGCAGTATTTT.

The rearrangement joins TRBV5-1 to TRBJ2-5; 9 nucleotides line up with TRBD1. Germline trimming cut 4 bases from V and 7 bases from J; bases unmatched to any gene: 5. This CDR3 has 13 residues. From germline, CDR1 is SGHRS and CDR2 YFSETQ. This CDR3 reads CASSTGQGGTQYF. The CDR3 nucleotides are TGCGCCAGCAGCACGGGACAGGGAGGGACCCAGTACTTC.

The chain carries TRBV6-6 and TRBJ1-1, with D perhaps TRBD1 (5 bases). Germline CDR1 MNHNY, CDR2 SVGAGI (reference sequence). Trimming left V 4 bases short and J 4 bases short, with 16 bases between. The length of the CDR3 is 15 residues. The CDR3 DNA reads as TGTGCCAGCAGTTTACGGTTCGACAGATTCACTGAAGCTTTCTTT. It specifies CASSLRFDRFTEAFF.

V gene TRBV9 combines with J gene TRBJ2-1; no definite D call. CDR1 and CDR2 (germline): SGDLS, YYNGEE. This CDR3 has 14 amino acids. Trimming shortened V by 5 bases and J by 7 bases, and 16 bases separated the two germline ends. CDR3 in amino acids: CASSFGHLTNEQFF. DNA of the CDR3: TGTGCCAGCAGTTTTGGGCATTTAACGAATGAGCAGTTCTTC.

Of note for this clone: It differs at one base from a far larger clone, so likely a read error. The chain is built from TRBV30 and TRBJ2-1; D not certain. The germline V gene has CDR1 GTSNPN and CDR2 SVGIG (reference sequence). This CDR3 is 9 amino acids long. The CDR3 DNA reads TGTGCCGCAGACGGTGAGCGGTTCTTC. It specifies CAADGERFF.

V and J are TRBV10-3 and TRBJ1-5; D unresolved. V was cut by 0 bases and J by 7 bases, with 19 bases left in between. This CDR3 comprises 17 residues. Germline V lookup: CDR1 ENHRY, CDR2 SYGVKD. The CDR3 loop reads CAISESVGKGGLQPQHF. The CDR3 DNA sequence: TGTGCCATCAGTGAGTCTGTAGGCAAAGGAGGGTTACAGCCCCAGCATTTT.

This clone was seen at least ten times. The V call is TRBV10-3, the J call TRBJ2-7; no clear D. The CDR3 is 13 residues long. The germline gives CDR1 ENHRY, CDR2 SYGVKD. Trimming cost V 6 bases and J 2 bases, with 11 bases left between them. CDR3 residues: CAISTLQAYEQYF. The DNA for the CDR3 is TGTGCCATCAGCACACTCCAAGCCTACGAGCAGTACTTC.

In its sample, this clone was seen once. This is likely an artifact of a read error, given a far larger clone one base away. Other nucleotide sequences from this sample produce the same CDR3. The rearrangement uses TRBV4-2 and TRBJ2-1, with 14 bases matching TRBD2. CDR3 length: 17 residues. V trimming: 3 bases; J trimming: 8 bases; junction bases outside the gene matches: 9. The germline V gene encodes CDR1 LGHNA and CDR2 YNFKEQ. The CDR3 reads CASSQDAPGLAGDEQFF. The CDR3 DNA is TGTGCCAGCAGCCAGGATGCCCCGGGACTAGCGGGAGATGAGCAGTTCTTC.

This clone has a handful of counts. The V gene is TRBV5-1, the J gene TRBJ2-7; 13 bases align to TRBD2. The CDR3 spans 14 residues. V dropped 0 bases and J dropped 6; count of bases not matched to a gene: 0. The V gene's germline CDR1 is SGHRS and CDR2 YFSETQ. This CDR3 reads CASSLGLAGGEQYF. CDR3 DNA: TGCGCCAGCAGCTTGGGACTAGCGGGAGGCGAGCAGTACTTC.

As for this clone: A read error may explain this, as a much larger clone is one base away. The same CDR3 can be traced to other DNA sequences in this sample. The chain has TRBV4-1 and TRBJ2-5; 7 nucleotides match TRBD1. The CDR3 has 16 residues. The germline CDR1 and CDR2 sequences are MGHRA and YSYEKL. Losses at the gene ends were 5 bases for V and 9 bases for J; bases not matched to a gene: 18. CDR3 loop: CASSSSPLTGSGAQYF. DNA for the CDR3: TGCGCCAGCAGCTCGAGCCCCTTGACAGGGAGTGGGGCCCAGTACTTC.

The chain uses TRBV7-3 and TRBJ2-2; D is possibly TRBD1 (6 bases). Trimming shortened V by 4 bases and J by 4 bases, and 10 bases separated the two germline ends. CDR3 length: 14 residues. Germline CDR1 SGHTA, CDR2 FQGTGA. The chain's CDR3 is CASSSGQITGELFF. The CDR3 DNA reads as TGTGCCAGCAGCTCCGGACAGATCACCGGGGAGCTGTTTTTT.

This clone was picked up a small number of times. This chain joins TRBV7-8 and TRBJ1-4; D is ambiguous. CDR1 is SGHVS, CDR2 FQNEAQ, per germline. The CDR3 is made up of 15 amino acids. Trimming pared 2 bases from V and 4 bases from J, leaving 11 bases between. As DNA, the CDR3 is TGTGCCAGCAGCTTACCCCGTACTTTTAATGAAAAACTGTTTTTT. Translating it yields CASSLPRTFNEKLFF.

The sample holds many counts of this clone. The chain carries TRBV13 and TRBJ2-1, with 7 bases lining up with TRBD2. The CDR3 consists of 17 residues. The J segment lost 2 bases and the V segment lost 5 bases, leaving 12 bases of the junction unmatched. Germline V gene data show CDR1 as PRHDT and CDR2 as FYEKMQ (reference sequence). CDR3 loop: CASSLKSGGGAYNEQFF. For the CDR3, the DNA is TGTGCCAGCAGCCTTAAATCGGGGGGAGGCGCCTACAATGAGCAGTTCTTC.